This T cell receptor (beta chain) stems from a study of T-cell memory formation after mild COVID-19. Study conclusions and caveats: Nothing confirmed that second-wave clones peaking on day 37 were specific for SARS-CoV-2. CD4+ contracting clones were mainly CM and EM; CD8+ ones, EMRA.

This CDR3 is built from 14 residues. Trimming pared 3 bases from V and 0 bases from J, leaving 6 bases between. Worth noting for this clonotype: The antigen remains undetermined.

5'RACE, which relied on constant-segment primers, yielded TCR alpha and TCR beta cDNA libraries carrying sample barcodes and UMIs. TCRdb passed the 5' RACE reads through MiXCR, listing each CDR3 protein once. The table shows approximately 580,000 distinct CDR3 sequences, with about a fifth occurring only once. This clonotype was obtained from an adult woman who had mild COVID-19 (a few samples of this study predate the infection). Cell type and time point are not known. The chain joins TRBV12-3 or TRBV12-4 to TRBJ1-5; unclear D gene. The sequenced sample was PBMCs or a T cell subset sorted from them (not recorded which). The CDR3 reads CASSLYRSNQPQHF. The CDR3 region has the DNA TGTGCCAGCAGTTTGTATCGTAGCAATCAGCCCCAGCATTTT.